This T cell receptor (beta chain) was recorded in a study of graft-versus-host responses after intestinal transplantation. As regards this clone: Its antigen is still unknown.

The CDR3 spans 16 residues. From germline, CDR1 is LNHDA and CDR2 SQIVND (reference sequence). Germline trimming cut 1 base from V and 3 bases from J; bases unmatched to any gene: 5. Here immunoSEQ multiplex PCR was the method, and the copy in TCRdb shows in-frame clones only, minus some. This sample has tens of thousands of clones; around 90% occur once, and the top ten carry 7.6%. This TCR derives from a human donor who was the organ donor for an intestinal transplant. J is TRBJ2-2 and V is TRBV19; 7 bases are shared with TRBD2. The sequenced sample was unstimulated CD8+ T cells sorted from spleen or lymph node cells, obtained before transplant. For the CDR3, the DNA is TGTGCCAGTAGTATAGCCCCGGGGGGTTACACCGGGGAGCTGTTTTTT. Its protein is CASSIAPGGYTGELFF.